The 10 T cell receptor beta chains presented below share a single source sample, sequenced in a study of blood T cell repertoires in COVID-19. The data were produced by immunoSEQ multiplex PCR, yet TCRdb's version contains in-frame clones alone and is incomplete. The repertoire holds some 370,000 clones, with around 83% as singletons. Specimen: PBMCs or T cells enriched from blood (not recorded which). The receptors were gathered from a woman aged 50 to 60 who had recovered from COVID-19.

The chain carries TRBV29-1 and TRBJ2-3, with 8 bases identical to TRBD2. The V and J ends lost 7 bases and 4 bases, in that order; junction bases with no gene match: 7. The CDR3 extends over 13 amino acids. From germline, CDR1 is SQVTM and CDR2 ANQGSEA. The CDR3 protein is CSAAAGVADTQYF. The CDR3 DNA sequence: TGCAGCGCCGCAGCGGGAGTCGCAGATACGCAGTATTTT.

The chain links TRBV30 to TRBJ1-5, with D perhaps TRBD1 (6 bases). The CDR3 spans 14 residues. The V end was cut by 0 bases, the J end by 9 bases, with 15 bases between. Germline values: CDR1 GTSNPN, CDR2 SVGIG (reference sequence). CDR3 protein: CAWSVGQGHAPQHF. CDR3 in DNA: TGTGCCTGGAGTGTTGGGCAGGGACACGCGCCCCAGCATTTT. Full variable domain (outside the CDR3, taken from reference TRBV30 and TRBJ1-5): SQTIHQWPATLVQPVGSPLSLECTVEGTSNPNLYWYRQAAGRGLQLLFYSVGIGQISSEVPQNLSASRPQDRQFILSSKKLLLSDSGFYLCAWSVGQGHAPQHFGDGTRLSIL.

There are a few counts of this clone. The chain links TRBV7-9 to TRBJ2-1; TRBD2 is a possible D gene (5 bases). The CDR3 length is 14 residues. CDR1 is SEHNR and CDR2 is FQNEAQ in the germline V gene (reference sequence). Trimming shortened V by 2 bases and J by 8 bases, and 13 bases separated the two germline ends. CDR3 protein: CASSLWASSDEQFF. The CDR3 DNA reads TGTGCCAGCAGCTTATGGGCTAGCAGCGATGAGCAGTTCTTC.

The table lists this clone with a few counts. This CDR3 is CASSLMGSGDEKLFF. The CDR3 DNA reads as TGCGCCAGCAGCTTGATGGGGTCAGGGGATGAAAAACTGTTTTTT. The genes are TRBV5-1 and TRBJ1-4, with D perhaps TRBD1 (6 bases). The CDR3 consists of 15 residues. V gave up 1 base and J gave up 6 bases, with 13 bases separating them. The germline V gene has CDR1 SGHRS and CDR2 YFSETQ.

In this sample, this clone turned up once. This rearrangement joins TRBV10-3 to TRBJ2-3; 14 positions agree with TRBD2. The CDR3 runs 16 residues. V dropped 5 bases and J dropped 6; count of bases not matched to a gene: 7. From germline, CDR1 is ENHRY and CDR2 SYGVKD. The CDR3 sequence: CAISPGLAGGRDTQYF. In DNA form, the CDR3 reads TGTGCCATCAGTCCAGGACTAGCGGGGGGCAGGGATACGCAGTATTTT.

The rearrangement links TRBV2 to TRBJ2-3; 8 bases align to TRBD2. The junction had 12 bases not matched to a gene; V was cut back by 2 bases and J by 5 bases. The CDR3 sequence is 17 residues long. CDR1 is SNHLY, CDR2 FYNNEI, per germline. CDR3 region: CASSERLAGRVGDTQYF. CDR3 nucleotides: TGTGCCAGCAGTGAACGGTTAGCGGGAAGGGTTGGAGATACGCAGTATTTT.

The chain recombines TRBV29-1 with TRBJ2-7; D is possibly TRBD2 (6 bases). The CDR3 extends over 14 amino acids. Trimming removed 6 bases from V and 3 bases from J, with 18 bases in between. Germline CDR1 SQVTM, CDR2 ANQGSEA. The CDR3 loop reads CSVSGGSYGYEQYF. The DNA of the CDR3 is TGCAGCGTGTCTGGGGGGAGCTATGGCTACGAGCAGTACTTC.

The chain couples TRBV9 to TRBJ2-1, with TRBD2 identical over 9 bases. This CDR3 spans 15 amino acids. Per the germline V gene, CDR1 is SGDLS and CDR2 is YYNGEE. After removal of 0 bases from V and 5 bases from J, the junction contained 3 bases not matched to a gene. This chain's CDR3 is CASSVASGAHNEQFF. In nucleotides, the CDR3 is TGTGCCAGCAGCGTAGCTAGCGGGGCCCACAATGAGCAGTTCTTC. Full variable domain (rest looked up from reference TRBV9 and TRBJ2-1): DSGVTQTPKHLITATGQRVTLRCSPRSGDLSVYWYQQSLDQGLQFLIQYYNGEERAKGNILERFSAQQFPDLHSELNLSSLELGDSALYFCASSVASGAHNEQFFGPGTRLTVL.

The CDR3 protein is CASEGLMNTEAFF. The CDR3 DNA reads TGTGCCAGTGAAGGACTTATGAACACTGAAGCTTTCTTT. The chain recombines TRBV18 with TRBJ1-1; no reliable D call. This CDR3 spans 13 amino acids. CDR1 is KGHSH and CDR2 is LQKENI in the germline V gene. V was shortened by 9 bases and J by 0 bases, with 11 bases between the two germline ends. The entire variable domain, with the rest obtained from reference TRBV18 and TRBJ1-1, is as follows: NAGVMQNPRHLVRRRGQEARLRCSPMKGHSHVYWYRQLPEEGLKFMVYLQKENIIDESGMPKERFSAEFPKEGPSILRIQQVVRGDSAAYFCASEGLMNTEAFFGQGTRLTVV.

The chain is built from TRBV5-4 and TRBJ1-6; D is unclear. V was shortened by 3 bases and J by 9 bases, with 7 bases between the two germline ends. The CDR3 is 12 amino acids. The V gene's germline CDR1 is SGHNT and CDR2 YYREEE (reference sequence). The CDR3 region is CASSSRSSPLHF. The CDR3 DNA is TGTGCCAGCAGCTCACGGTCTTCACCCCTCCACTTT.